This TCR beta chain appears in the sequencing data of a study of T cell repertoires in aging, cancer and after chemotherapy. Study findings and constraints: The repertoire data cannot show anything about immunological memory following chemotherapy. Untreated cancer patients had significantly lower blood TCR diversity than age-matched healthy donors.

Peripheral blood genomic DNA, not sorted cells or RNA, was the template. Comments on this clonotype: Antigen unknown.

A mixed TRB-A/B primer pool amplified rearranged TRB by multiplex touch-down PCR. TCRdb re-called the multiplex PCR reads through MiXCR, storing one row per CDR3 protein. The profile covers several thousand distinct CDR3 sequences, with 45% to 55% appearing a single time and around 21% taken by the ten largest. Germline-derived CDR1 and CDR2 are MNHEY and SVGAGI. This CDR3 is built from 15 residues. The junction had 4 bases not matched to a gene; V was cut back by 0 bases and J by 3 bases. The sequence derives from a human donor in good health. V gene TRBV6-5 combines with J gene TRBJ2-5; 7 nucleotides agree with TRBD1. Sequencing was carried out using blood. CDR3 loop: CASSYSRQGEETQYF. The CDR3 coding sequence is TGTGCCAGCAGTTACTCGAGACAGGGAGAAGAGACCCAGTACTTC.